These 29 T cell receptor delta chains were all obtained from the same sample, sequenced in a study of gamma-delta T cells after stem cell transplantation. TCRdb made new clone calls on the RT-PCR reads using CATT. The sample shows under 3,000 delta-chain clones, about 30% of them seen only once. Input material: gamma-delta T cells. Receptor source: a human donor. It is not recorded whose cells these are; they may come from a transplant donor.

The rearrangement joins TRDV2 to TRDJ3; perhaps TRDD3 as D (6 bases). V was trimmed by 0 bases and J by 0 bases, leaving 8 bases between them. CDR3 length: 17 residues. Germline CDR1 reads GEAIGNYY; CDR2 reads EKD. CDR3 sequence (DNA): TGTGCCTGTGACACCGTGGGGGCCTCCTGGGACACCCGACAGATGTTTTTC. It yields the protein CACDTVGASWDTRQMFF.

This clone showed up just a few times. The rearrangement joins TRDV2 to TRDJ3; 13 bases agree with TRDD3. The V and J ends lost 3 bases and 0 bases, in that order; junction bases with no gene match: 10. The CDR3 runs to 21 residues. Germline loops: CDR1 GEAIGNYY, CDR2 EKD. The CDR3 bases are TGTGCCTGTGACCGCTTACTGGGGGATACGAGGGACTCCTGGGACACCCGACAGATGTTTTTC. This gives the protein CACDRLLGDTRDSWDTRQMFF.

This clone is termed medium-sized. Within the sample, other DNA sequences also encode this same CDR3. The rearrangement uses TRDV2 and TRDJ1; maybe TRDD3 (6 bases). Trimming left V 0 bases short and J 0 bases short, with 25 bases between. Germline V lookup: CDR1 GEAIGNYY, CDR2 EKD. The CDR3 covers 20 residues. In nucleotides, the CDR3 is TGTGCCTGTGACACCGTAGTGGCCTCTGGGGAAAATTCCTACACCGATAAACTCATCTTT. It is translated as CACDTVVASGENSYTDKLIF.

This chain joins TRDV2 and TRDJ3; 10 positions agree with TRDD3. In germline, CDR1 is GEAIGNYY, CDR2 EKD. V was clipped by 1 base and J by 0 bases; unmatched bases: 8. The length of the CDR3 is 20 residues. For the CDR3, the DNA is TGTGCCTGTGACACTGGGGGATACCCGCCGAGCTCCTGGGACACCCGACAGATGTTTTTC. This encodes CACDTGGYPPSSWDTRQMFF.

This clone came up a few times. A far more abundant clone sits one base away, making this likely a read error. V gene TRDV2 combines with J gene TRDJ1; 9 positions match TRDD3. This CDR3 has 18 amino acids. Germline V CDR1 and CDR2: GEAIGNYY, EKD. With V trimmed by 0 bases and J by 2 bases, 12 bases remained unmatched. The CDR3 nucleotides read TGTGCCTGTGACACCGTCAGGCTGGGGGATGTCCATACCGATAAACTCATCTTT. It is translated as CACDTVRLGDVHTDKLIF.

This clone was counted between two and nine times. Different DNA sequences within this sample yield the same CDR3. V is TRDV2 and J is TRDJ3; perhaps TRDD3 as D (6 bases). Germline loops: CDR1 GEAIGNYY, CDR2 EKD. V was cut by 0 bases and J by 1 base, with 12 bases left in between. The CDR3 runs to 18 residues. The CDR3 spells CACDTWGGSSWDTRQMFF. CDR3 bases: TGTGCCTGTGACACCTGGGGGGGGAGTTCCTGGGACACCCGACAGATGTTTTTC.

The rearrangement links TRDV1 to TRDJ1; 9 nucleotides align to TRDD3. The CDR3 extends over 21 amino acids. V gave up 1 base and J gave up 5 bases; unmatched junction bases: 23. The germline CDR1 and CDR2 sequences are TSWWSYY and QGS. The CDR3 spells CALGEPNTSYGGYFPPDKLIF. CDR3 DNA sequence: TGTGCTCTTGGGGAACCGAACACCTCCTACGGGGGATACTTTCCCCCAGATAAACTCATCTTT.

This clone showed up just a few times. At one end the junction does not follow the germline gene, possibly because of a read error. Other DNA sequences within the sample encode an identical CDR3. In DNA, the CDR3 is TGTGCCTGCGACACTATTGGGGGGGAGAAACTCATCTTT. It yields the protein CACDTIGGEKLIF. This chain uses TRDV2 with TRDJ1; a weak D match, TRDD3 (6 bases). This CDR3 is 13 amino acids long. In germline, CDR1 is GEAIGNYY, CDR2 EKD.

This clone came up a few times. The chain joins TRDV1 to TRDJ1; D call uncertain. Trimming stripped 5 bases from V and 0 bases from J, with 28 bases between. The CDR3 is 20 residues long. The germline V gene encodes CDR1 TSWWSYY and CDR2 QGS. CDR3 nucleotide sequence: TGTGCTCTTGGGAATTTTTGGCCCGTCTGGTTGCTCGGGTACACCGATAAACTCATCTTT. Protein: CALGNFWPVWLLGYTDKLIF.

Turning to this clone: This DNA's translation differs at residue 10 from TCRdb's protein, which comes from a much larger clone; a read error is likely, and the protein shown is translated from the DNA. The V gene is TRDV1, the J gene TRDJ2, with 13 bases aligning to TRDD3. There are 25 residues in the CDR3. Trimming removed 2 bases from V and 0 bases from J; junction bases left unmatched: 24. CDR1 is TSWWSYY, CDR2 QGS, per germline. CDR3 residues: CALGESFPTAVLGDTLSALTAQLFF. In nucleotides, the CDR3 is TGTGCTCTTGGGGAATCATTCCCTACGGCTGTACTGGGGGATACGCTGTCAGCTTTGACAGCACAACTCTTCTTT.

V usage is TRDV2 and J usage is TRDJ1; D call uncertain. CDR1 GEAIGNYY and CDR2 EKD come from the germline V gene. The CDR3 sequence is 13 residues long. V lost 3 bases and J lost 1, with 8 bases in between. CDR3 in amino acids: CACDPLSTDKLIF. The CDR3 DNA reads as TGTGCCTGTGACCCACTGTCCACCGATAAACTCATCTTT.

Judged by abundance, this clone is large (0.1 to 1%). This same CDR3 is encoded by further DNA sequences in the sample. The chain recombines TRDV2 with TRDJ1; TRDD3 aligns across 12 bases. The CDR3 has 16 residues. Germline CDR1 reads GEAIGNYY; CDR2 reads EKD. Losses at the gene ends were 3 bases for V and 6 bases for J; bases not matched to a gene: 10. The CDR3 loop reads CACDPILGDTPNKLIF. The CDR3 nucleotides are TGTGCCTGTGACCCAATACTGGGGGATACCCCGAATAAACTCATCTTT.

This clone has more than one count but fewer than ten. This may be a read error, as it is one base from a much larger clone. The J gene is TRDJ1, the V gene TRDV2, with D uncertain. Per germline, CDR1 GEAIGNYY and CDR2 EKD. The CDR3 runs 15 residues. CDR3 in amino acids: CACDTVSLHTDNLIF. In DNA form, the CDR3 reads TGTGCCTGTGACACCGTCTCCCTCCACACCGATAACCTCATCTTT.

To note about this clone: At one boundary the junction diverges from the germline segment, which might be a read error. V usage is TRDV2 and J usage is TRDJ1; 9 bases are shared with TRDD3. The CDR3 covers 22 residues. CDR1 and CDR2 (germline): GEAIGNYY, EKD. CDR3 region: CAGDTLASRLGDRVLNTDKLIF. CDR3 in DNA: TGTGCCGGTGACACTCTTGCCTCAAGACTGGGGGACAGGGTTCTAAACACCGATAAACTCATCTTT.

This clone was counted between two and nine times. The chain recombines TRDV2 with TRDJ1; D uncertain. CDR1 GEAIGNYY and CDR2 EKD come from the germline V gene. The CDR3 contains 14 residues. The ends were cut back, 3 bases at V and 5 bases at J, with 15 bases in the middle. CDR3 loop: CACDAISTTDKLIF. CDR3 nucleotides: TGTGCCTGTGACGCTATTTCGACGACGGATAAACTCATCTTT.

This rearrangement joins TRDV2 to TRDJ1, with 7 bases that match TRDD3. The ends lost 0 bases at V and 0 bases at J; junction bases unmatched: 18. CDR1 and CDR2 (germline): GEAIGNYY, EKD. This CDR3 contains 20 residues. CDR3 in amino acids: CACDTVGYLGGVAYTDKLIF. CDR3 sequence (DNA): TGTGCCTGTGACACCGTTGGGTATCTGGGGGGGGTTGCGTACACCGATAAACTCATCTTT.

This clone is judged medium-sized (0.01 to 0.1%). The gene calls are TRDV2 and TRDJ1; 11 bases are shared with TRDD3. The germline V gene encodes CDR1 GEAIGNYY and CDR2 EKD. The V and J ends lost 3 bases and 9 bases, in that order; junction bases with no gene match: 8. This CDR3 comprises 14 residues. CDR3 nucleotides: TGTGCCTGTGACGTACTGGGGGATAAGGATGAACTCATCTTT. The encoded protein is CACDVLGDKDELIF.

The chain recombines TRDV2 with TRDJ1; 13 positions match TRDD3. The CDR3 sequence is 20 residues long. Germline V gene lookup returns CDR1 GEAIGNYY and CDR2 EKD. Trimming took 3 bases from V and 0 from J; bases not matched to a gene: 15. CDR3 in DNA: TGTGCCTGTGACCCATTACTGGGGGATACGAAAACGCATCACACCGATAAACTCATCTTT. It yields the protein CACDPLLGDTKTHHTDKLIF.

In the case of this clone: Other DNA sequences in the sample encode the same CDR3. In nucleotides, the CDR3 is TGTGCTCTTGGGGATCTCCATCCTTCCTCTATGTGGGGGATACGCGGGTCTGATAAACTCATCTTT. Its protein is CALGDLHPSSMWGIRGSDKLIF. The chain combines TRDV1 with TRDJ1; 11 bases are shared with TRDD3. The CDR3 has 22 residues. Losses at the gene ends were 3 bases for V and 5 bases for J; bases not matched to a gene: 26. Germline assignment: CDR1 TSWWSYY and CDR2 QGS.

This clone is labeled as large (0.1 to 1%). The rearrangement uses TRDV2 and TRDJ1, with D possibly matching TRDD3 (5 bases). CDR3 size: 15 residues. Germline CDR1 is GEAIGNYY and CDR2 is EKD. Trimming cost V 0 bases and J 2 bases, with 12 bases left between them. The CDR3 loop is CACDTVQGKTDKLIF. The CDR3 region has the DNA TGTGCCTGTGACACCGTCCAGGGGAAAACCGATAAACTCATCTTT.

The chain employs TRDV2 and TRDJ1, with a tentative D call TRDD3 (6 bases). V lost 0 bases and J 2 bases, leaving 15 bases between the germline ends. Germline CDR1 is GEAIGNYY and CDR2 is EKD. The CDR3 is 16 amino acids. DNA for the CDR3: TGTGCCTGTGACACCGTAGGGGATGACCGGACCGATAAACTCATCTTT. It specifies CACDTVGDDRTDKLIF.

This chain uses TRDV1 with TRDJ1; 10 nucleotides align to TRDD3. From germline, CDR1 is TSWWSYY and CDR2 QGS. The CDR3 totals 24 residues. V trimming: 0 bases; J trimming: 0 bases; junction bases outside the gene matches: 25. CDR3 in DNA: TGTGCTCTTGGGGAACTTTCCCTTTGGTCCTACTTGTACTGGGGGATTACGTACACCGATAAACTCATCTTT. Residues: CALGELSLWSYLYWGITYTDKLIF.

The chain couples TRDV2 to TRDJ1, with TRDD3 identical over 8 bases. This CDR3 has 20 amino acids. Germline CDR1 and CDR2: GEAIGNYY and EKD. Germline trimming cut 3 bases from V and 0 bases from J; bases unmatched to any gene: 20. CDR3 DNA sequence: TGTGCCTGTGACGGAGTAATGAATGGCTGGGGGACCAGAAACACCGATAAACTCATCTTT. Amino acids: CACDGVMNGWGTRNTDKLIF.

The chain is built from TRDV1 and TRDJ1, with D perhaps matching TRDD2 or TRDD3 (7 bases each). The CDR3 covers 21 residues. V was cut by 4 bases and J by 3 bases, with 33 bases left in between. CDR1 TSWWSYY and CDR2 QGS come from the germline V gene. The CDR3 sequence is CALGGGAFLRVGRGIPDKLIF. CDR3 DNA: TGTGCTCTTGGGGGAGGGGCCTTCCTGAGGGTCGGTAGGGGGATCCCCGATAAACTCATCTTT.

This clone is classed as large. This chain uses TRDV2 with TRDJ1; TRDD3 agrees at 8 bases. Germline assignment: CDR1 GEAIGNYY and CDR2 EKD. The CDR3 loop spans 17 amino acids. V shed 1 base and J 0 bases; nucleotides not matched to a gene: 9. CDR3 sequence (DNA): TGTGCCTGTGACACATTACTGGGGGCCGCCTACACCGATAAACTCATCTTT. This translates into CACDTLLGAAYTDKLIF.

The chain is built from TRDV2 and TRDJ1; D is undetermined. Trimming took off 0 bases at V and 1 base at J, with 14 bases between the two ends. CDR3 size: 16 residues. Germline V gives CDR1 GEAIGNYY, CDR2 EKD. The CDR3 is CACDTVESIGTDKLIF. The CDR3 DNA sequence: TGTGCCTGTGACACCGTAGAGTCGATCGGCACCGATAAACTCATCTTT.

The gene calls are TRDV1 and TRDJ1; D may be TRDD3 (8 bases). V was shortened by 0 bases and J by 2 bases, with 31 bases between the two germline ends. The germline V gene encodes CDR1 TSWWSYY and CDR2 QGS. The length of the CDR3 is 22 residues. In DNA form, the CDR3 reads TGTGCTCTTGGGGAACTTTTCCTACTGGGGGCCCTCCTCAACCCCGGTACCGATAAACTCATCTTT. The encoded protein is CALGELFLLGALLNPGTDKLIF.

This clone was counted between two and nine times. The rearrangement links TRDV2 to TRDJ1; maybe TRDD3 (6 bases). V was clipped by 3 bases and J by 0 bases, with 13 bases between them. CDR3 length equals 15 residues. In germline, CDR1 is GEAIGNYY, CDR2 EKD. For the CDR3, the DNA is TGTGCCTGTGACGTGTTGGGGATTCACACCGATAAACTCATCTTT. This sequence encodes CACDVLGIHTDKLIF.

This sequence joins TRDV2 and TRDJ1, with 9 bases fitting TRDD3. Germline CDR1 reads GEAIGNYY; CDR2 reads EKD. Trimming at V came to 0 bases and at J to 0 bases, leaving 16 bases not matched to a gene. The CDR3 is 20 residues long. The CDR3 DNA sequence: TGTGCCTGTGACACCGTGGGTACTGGGGATACGGGAGCGGACACCGATAAACTCATCTTT. Amino acid sequence: CACDTVGTGDTGADTDKLIF.